This T cell receptor beta chain is from a study of Tregs in tolerant kidney transplant recipients. Study-wide results and limits: Donor-specific Treg expansion exceeded global Treg expansion in tolerant patients, suggesting antigen drive.

Trimming removed 5 bases from V and 1 base from J, with 8 bases in between. The germline V gene has CDR1 SEHNR and CDR2 FQNEAQ (reference sequence). This CDR3 has 14 amino acids. With regard to this clone: The antigen remains undetermined.

Mixed chimerism was transient after nonmyeloablative marrow transplants from related graft donors. TCRdb's table, derived via immunoSEQ multiplex PCR, lists solely in-frame clones and lacks some. The data show 65,000 or so clones, approximately 89% seen once. The receptor's source is a human patient who received a combined kidney and bone marrow transplant. Some T cells could come from the graft donor. The specimen comprised CD4+ T cells from blood (PBMCs), sampled 6 months after the transplant. The chain has TRBV7-9 and TRBJ2-2; D gene ambiguous. CDR3 protein: CASSPNRNTGELFF. DNA for the CDR3: TGTGCCAGCAGCCCAAACAGGAACACCGGGGAGCTGTTTTTT.